The text below deals with one TCR beta chain. Its specific antigen is unknown. No clone much larger than this one lies a single base away; base qualities are absent. Libraries were built with the immunoSEQ multiplex PCR assay. Rearranged TCR beta chain sequences were amplified using the hsTCRB Kit according to the manufacturer's protocol. TCRB libraries were sequenced on an Illumina MiSeq. The source study handled its data this way. Demultiplexing, trimming and gene mapping were performed with the kit vendor's proprietary platform. Imported from immuneACCESS, the table was reduced by TCRdb to in-frame sequences with V and J called. These copies leave out some clones; in studies compared against another copy, an unresolved V gene accounts for under half, and the cause of the remainder is not known. The V and J calls and clone size are taken from that table; D and trimming were inferred from the DNA. For this sample the table gives about 64,000 clones, of which around 84% were detected only once. Approximately 9.5% of the sample rests with the top ten.

The CDR3, from cysteine to phenylalanine, totals 13 residues. Only CDR3 DNA remains: 39 bases, in frame from the first base. CDR1 and CDR2, looked up from the germline V gene, are SGHAT and FQNNGV. V was cut back by 6 bases and J by 6 bases, leaving a gap of 14 bases between them. This sample was included in a study of a mutant IDH1 vaccine in newly diagnosed glioma (dated by TCRdb to the early 2020s). Regarding the complete study: Across visits V03 through V10, patients got a total of eight vaccinations, given in weeks 1, 3, 5, 7, 11, 15, 19 and 23. Vaccination started 4-6 weeks after radiotherapy alone, or was given together with temozolomide cycles in the groups whose treatment included chemotherapy. Of the 25 to 40 treated patients, approximately 60% were male and around 40% were female, and the mean age was approximately 37 years. Before enrollment, most patients had been given radiochemotherapy with temozolomide as standard therapy, while the rest had received either radiotherapy alone or temozolomide alone. Six visits were used for peripheral blood collection: V03 (baseline), V05, V07, V10, V12 and V13. For exploratory analyses, about 25 treated patients had longitudinal TCRB deep sequencing done wherever samples were available.

The study at large found these results: Immune responses induced by the vaccine were seen in approximately 93% of patients across multiple MHC alleles. The authors stated that sample limitations prevented analyses of patient blood samples from being reproduced. Pseudoprogression seemed to be unrelated to changes in the top peripheral T cell clonotypes found by TCRB sequencing. Availability determined which PBMC samples were chosen for TCRB deep sequencing.

According to the study, the label for this sample's time point signals: week 11, during vaccination. Each vaccine dose, consisting of 300 ug of a 20-mer mutant IDH1 peptide in Montanide, was administered subcutaneously with topical imiquimod. Donors had newly diagnosed WHO grade 3 or 4 IDH1-mutant astrocytomas with loss of nuclear ATRX. The samples were drawn from NOA16, a multicentre, single-arm, open-label phase I trial in Germany that tested a mutant IDH1 peptide vaccine in humans for the first time. The DNeasy Blood and Tissue Kit was used to extract genomic DNA from EDTA blood for TCRB sequencing.

The source material was PBMCs, sampled from a glioma patient whose treatment included an IDH1 peptide vaccine. The rearranged chain carries TRBV11-2 and TRBJ1-2; the D gene is possibly TRBD1, with 5 bases matching. This sequence was found in a woman aged 45-59 years with glioma. The CDR3 here reads CASRSTGRHGYTF. The nucleotide sequence is TGTGCCAGCAGGTCCACGGGACGGCATGGCTACACCTTC.